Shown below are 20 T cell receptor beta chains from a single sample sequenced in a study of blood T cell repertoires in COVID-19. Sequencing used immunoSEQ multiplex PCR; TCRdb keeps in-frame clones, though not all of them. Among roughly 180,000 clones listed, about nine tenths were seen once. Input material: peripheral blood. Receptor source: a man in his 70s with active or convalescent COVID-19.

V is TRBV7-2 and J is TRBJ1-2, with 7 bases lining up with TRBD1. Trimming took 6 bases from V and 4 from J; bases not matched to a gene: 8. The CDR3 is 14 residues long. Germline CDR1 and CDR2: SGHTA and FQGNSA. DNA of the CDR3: TGTGCCAGCAGGCGACAGGGCGGCGTCTATGGCTACACCTTC. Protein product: CASRRQGGVYGYTF.

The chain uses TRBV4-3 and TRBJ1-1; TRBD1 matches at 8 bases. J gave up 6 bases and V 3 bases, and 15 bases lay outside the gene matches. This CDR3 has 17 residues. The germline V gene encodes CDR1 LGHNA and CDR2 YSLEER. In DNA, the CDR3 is TGCGCCAGCAGCCAGAGGACAGGGTCGGTCCTAATTGCTGAAGCTTTCTTT. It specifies CASSQRTGSVLIAEAFF.

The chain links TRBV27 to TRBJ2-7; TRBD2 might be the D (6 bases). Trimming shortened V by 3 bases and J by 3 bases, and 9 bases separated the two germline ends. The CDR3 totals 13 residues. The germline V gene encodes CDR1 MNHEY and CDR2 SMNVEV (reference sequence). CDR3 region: CASSLRGNYEQYF. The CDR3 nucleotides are TGTGCCAGCAGTTTGCGGGGAAACTACGAGCAGTACTTC.

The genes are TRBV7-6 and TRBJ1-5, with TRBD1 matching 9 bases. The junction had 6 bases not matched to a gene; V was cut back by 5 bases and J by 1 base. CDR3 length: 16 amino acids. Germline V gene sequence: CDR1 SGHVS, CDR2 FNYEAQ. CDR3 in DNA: TGTGCCAGCAGCGCCGGGACAGGGTCAAGCAATCAGCCCCAGCATTTT. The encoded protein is CASSAGTGSSNQPQHF.

DNA of the CDR3: TGTGCCAGCAGTCTGCCGGGGGGGCTTGGTACTGAAGCTTTCTTT. Translated, it gives CASSLPGGLGTEAFF. The genes are TRBV6-2 or TRBV6-3 and TRBJ1-1, with D perhaps matching TRBD1 (6 bases). CDR1 and CDR2 from the germline V gene are MNHEY and SVGEGT. Trimming took off 5 bases at V and 5 bases at J, with 18 bases between the two ends. The CDR3 has 15 residues.

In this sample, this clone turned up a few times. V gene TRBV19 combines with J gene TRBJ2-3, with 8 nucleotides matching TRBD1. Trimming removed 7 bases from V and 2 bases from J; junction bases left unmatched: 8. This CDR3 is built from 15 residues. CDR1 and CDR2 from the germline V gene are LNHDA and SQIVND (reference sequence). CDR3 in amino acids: CASTKSGGPTDTQYF. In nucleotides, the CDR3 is TGTGCCAGTACAAAATCAGGGGGCCCCACAGATACGCAGTATTTT.

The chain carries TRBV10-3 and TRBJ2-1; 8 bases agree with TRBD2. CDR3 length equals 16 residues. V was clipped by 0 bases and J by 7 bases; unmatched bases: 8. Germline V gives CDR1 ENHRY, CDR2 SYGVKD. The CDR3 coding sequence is TGTGCCATCAGTGAGTCAGCGGGGGATGGTGGGAATGAGCAGTTCTTC. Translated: CAISESAGDGGNEQFF.

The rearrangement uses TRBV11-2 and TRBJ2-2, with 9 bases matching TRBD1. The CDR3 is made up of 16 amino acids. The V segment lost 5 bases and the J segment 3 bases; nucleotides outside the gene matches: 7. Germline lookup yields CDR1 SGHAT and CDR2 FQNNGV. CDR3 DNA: TGTGCCAGCAGCCTAGGACAGGGGTGGGACACCGGGGAGCTGTTTTTT. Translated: CASSLGQGWDTGELFF. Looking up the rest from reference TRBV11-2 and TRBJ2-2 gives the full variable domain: EAGVAQSPRYKIIEKRQSVAFWCNPISGHATLYWYQQILGQGPKLLIQFQNNGVVDDSQLPKDRFSAERLKGVDSTLKIQPAKLEDSAVYLCASSLGQGWDTGELFFGEGSRLTVL.

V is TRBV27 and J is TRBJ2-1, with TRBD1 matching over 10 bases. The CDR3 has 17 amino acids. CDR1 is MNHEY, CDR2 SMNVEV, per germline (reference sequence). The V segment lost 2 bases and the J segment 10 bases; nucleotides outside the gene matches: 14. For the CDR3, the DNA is TGTGCCAGCAGTTTACTTTGGGGAGGGACAGGGGACCGGGAGCAGTTCTTC. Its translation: CASSLLWGGTGDREQFF.

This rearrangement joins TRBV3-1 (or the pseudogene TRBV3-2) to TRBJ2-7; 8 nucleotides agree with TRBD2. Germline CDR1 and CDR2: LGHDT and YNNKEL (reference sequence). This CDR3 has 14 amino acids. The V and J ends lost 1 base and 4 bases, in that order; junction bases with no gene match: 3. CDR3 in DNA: TGTGCCAGCAGCCAAGCGGGAGGGGGTTACGAGCAGTACTTC. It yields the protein CASSQAGGGYEQYF.

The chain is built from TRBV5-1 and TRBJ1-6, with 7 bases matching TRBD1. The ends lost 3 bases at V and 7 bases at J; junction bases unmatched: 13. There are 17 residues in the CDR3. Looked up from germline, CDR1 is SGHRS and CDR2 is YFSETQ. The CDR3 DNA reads TGCGCCAGCAGCTCGGGTAGGGCAGGGGGTGCGAATTCACCCCTCCACTTT. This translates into CASSSGRAGGANSPLHF.

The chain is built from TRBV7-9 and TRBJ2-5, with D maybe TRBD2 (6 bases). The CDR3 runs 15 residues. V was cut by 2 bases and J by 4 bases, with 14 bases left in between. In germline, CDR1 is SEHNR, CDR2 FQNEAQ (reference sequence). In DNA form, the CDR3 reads TGTGCCAGCAGCTTATCCCGGGGGATTAGAGAGACCCAGTACTTC. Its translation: CASSLSRGIRETQYF.

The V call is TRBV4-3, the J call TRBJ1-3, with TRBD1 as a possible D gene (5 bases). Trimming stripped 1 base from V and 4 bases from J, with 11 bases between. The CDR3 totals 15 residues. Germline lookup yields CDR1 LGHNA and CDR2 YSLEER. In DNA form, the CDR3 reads TGCGCCAGCAGCCAAGGGGCAGGGATCGGAAACACCATATATTTT. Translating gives CASSQGAGIGNTIYF.

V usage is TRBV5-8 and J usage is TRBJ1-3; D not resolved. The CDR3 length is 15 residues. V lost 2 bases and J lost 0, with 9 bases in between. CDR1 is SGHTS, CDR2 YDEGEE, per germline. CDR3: CASSFGGLSGNTIYF. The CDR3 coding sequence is TGTGCCAGCAGCTTTGGCGGTCTCTCTGGAAACACCATATATTTT.

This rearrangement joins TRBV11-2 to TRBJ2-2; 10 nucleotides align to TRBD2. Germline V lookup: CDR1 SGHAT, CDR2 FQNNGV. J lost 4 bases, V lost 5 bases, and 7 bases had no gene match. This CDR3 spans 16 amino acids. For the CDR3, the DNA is TGTGCCAGCAGCCTTCTAGCGGGAGTGGGCACCGGGGAGCTGTTTTTT. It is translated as CASSLLAGVGTGELFF.

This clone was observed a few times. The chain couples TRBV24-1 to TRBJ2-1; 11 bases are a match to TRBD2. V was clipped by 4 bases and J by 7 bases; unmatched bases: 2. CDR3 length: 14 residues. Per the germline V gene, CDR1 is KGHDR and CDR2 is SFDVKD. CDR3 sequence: CATSERLAGNEQFF. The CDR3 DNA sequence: TGTGCCACCAGTGAGCGACTAGCGGGGAATGAGCAGTTCTTC.

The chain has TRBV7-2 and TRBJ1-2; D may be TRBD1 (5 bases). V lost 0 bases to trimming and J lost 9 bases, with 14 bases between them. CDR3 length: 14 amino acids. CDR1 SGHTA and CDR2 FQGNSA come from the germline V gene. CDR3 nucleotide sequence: TGTGCCAGCAGCTTAGCCTTGGGGGGGAATCGCTACACCTTC. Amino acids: CASSLALGGNRYTF.

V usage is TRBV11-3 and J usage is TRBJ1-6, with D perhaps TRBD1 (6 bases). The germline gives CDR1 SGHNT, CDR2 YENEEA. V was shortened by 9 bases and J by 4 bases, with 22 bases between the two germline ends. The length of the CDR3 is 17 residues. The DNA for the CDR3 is TGTGCCAGAGACGGGGGGGGCGCGGACTTTTATAATTCACCCCTCCACTTT. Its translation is CARDGGGADFYNSPLHF.

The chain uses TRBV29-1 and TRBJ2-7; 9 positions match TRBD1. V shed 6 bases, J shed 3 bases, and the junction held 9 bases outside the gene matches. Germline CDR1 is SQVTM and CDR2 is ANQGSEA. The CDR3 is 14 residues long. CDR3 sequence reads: CSVLGTGPDYEQYF. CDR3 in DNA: TGCAGCGTACTTGGGACAGGGCCCGACTACGAGCAGTACTTC.

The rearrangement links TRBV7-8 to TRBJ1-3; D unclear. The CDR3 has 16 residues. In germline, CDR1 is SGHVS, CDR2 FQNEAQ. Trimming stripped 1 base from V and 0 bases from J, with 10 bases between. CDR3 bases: TGTGCCAGCAGCTTAGTATCGGTCAACTCTGGAAACACCATATATTTT. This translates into CASSLVSVNSGNTIYF.